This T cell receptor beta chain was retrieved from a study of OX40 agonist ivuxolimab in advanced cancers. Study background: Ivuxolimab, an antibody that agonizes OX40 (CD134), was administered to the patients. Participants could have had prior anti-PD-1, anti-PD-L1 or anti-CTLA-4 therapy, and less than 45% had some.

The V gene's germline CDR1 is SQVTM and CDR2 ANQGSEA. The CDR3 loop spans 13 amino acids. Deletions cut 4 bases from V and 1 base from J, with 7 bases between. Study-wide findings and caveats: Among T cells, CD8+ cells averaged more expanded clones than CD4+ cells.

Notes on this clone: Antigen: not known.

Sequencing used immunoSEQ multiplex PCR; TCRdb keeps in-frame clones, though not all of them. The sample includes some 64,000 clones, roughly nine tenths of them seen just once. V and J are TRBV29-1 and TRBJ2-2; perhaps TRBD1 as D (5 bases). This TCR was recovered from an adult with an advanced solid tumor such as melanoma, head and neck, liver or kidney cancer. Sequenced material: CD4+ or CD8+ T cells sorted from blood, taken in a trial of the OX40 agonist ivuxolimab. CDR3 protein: CSVVRGNTGELFF. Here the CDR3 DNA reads TGCAGCGTTGTTAGGGGGAACACCGGGGAGCTGTTTTTT.